Below, 7 T cell receptor beta chains from the same sample are listed, as sequenced in a study of early T cells in non-severe SARS-CoV-2 infection. TCRdb recomputed calls from the 5' RACE reads with MiXCR, one row per CDR3 protein. The sample lists tens of thousands of distinct CDR3 sequences, under 6% occurring once. Material: whole blood. The source of these receptors is an adult who was a healthcare worker with PCR-confirmed SARS-CoV-2 infection or an uninfected control (not recorded which).

This clonotype was recorded at least ten times. The rearrangement links TRBV24-1 to TRBJ2-6; weak D call: TRBD1 (6 bases). The CDR3 covers 16 residues. Deletions cut 4 bases from V and 9 bases from J, with 18 bases between. Germline CDR1 reads KGHDR; CDR2 reads SFDVKD. Here the CDR3 DNA reads TGTGCCACCAGTGACTCTCGACAGGCCGGCAACAACGTCCTGACTTTC. Translation gives CATSDSRQAGNNVLTF.

The sample holds many counts of this clonotype. The rearrangement uses TRBV12-5 and TRBJ2-5; D remains ambiguous. Germline loops: CDR1 LGHNT, CDR2 FRNRAP. V lost 4 bases and J 2 bases, leaving 11 bases between the germline ends. CDR3 length: 14 amino acids. CDR3 in amino acids: CASGSRPLQETQYF. The CDR3 DNA is TGTGCTAGTGGTTCCCGCCCGTTACAAGAGACCCAGTACTTC.

This clonotype showed up many times. The CDR3 spells CASSLYLGQGRNEQFF. The CDR3 DNA is TGTGCCAGCAGCCTATATCTCGGACAGGGGCGAAATGAGCAGTTCTTC. This chain joins TRBV4-2 and TRBJ2-1; 9 nucleotides line up with TRBD1. This CDR3 spans 16 amino acids. The V segment lost 4 bases and the J segment 7 bases; nucleotides outside the gene matches: 11. In germline, CDR1 is LGHNA, CDR2 YNFKEQ.

This clonotype was recorded a few times. The rearrangement joins TRBV7-9 to TRBJ1-6; a weak D match, TRBD1 (6 bases). Trimming cost V 1 base and J 8 bases, with 12 bases left between them. The CDR3 covers 15 residues. In germline, CDR1 is SEHNR, CDR2 FQNEAQ (reference sequence). As DNA, the CDR3 is TGTGCCAGCAGCTTAGTAGGGGCAGGGGATTCACCCCTCCACTTT. It translates to CASSLVGAGDSPLHF.

This clonotype was detected ten times or more. This chain links TRBV10-3 with TRBJ2-7, with D tentatively TRBD1 (5 bases). Germline-derived CDR1 and CDR2 are ENHRY and SYGVKD. The length of the CDR3 is 12 residues. V shed 3 bases and J shed 4 bases, with 7 bases lying between them. CDR3 DNA: TGTGCCATCAGTGACCAGGGATACGAGCAGTACTTC. It is translated as CAISDQGYEQYF.

This clonotype was picked up many times. The V gene is TRBV12-3 or TRBV12-4, the J gene TRBJ2-3; D is unclear. Trimming took 7 bases from V and 1 from J, leaving 9 bases between them. CDR3 length: 13 residues. The CDR3 region is CASNTPRTDTQYF. The DNA of the CDR3 is TGTGCCAGCAACACGCCTCGCACAGATACGCAGTATTTT.

This clonotype was detected only a few times. This chain uses TRBV5-1 with TRBJ1-4; possibly TRBD1 for D (5 bases). Germline V gene lookup returns CDR1 SGHRS and CDR2 YFSETQ. V shed 5 bases and J shed 5 bases, with 19 bases lying between them. This CDR3 has 16 amino acids. The CDR3 sequence: CASSSGPVSGNEKLFF. CDR3 sequence (DNA): TGCGCCAGCAGTTCAGGGCCAGTTTCGGGAAATGAAAAACTGTTTTTT.